The 27 T cell receptor beta chains below were found in one sample sequenced in a study of control samples from healthy donors and cancer patients. The method was immunoSEQ multiplex PCR; TCRdb's version includes in-frame clones alone and lacks a portion of them. The sample shows approximately 120,000 clones, over 75% of them seen only once. Input material: blood. These receptors came from a man in his sixties in good health.

This clone was seen only once. The chain employs TRBV28 and TRBJ2-7; a weak D match, TRBD2 (7 bases). Trimming took 8 bases from V and 2 from J, leaving 22 bases between them. The CDR3 loop spans 16 amino acids. Germline CDR1 is MDHEN and CDR2 is SYDVKM. The CDR3: CASSSPGGGFTYEQYF. As DNA, the CDR3 is TGTGCCAGCTCTTCCCCGGGCGGGGGCTTCACCTACGAGCAGTACTTC.

This chain joins TRBV23-1 and TRBJ2-3; D remains unclear. TRBV23-1 is an ORF for which the function is uncertain. V was trimmed by 6 bases and J by 5 bases, leaving 21 bases between them. The CDR3 runs 16 residues. CDR3 loop: CASSQNDSSWGDTQYF. The CDR3 region has the DNA TGCGCCAGCAGCCAAAACGACTCTTCATGGGGAGATACGCAGTATTTT.

The chain has TRBV5-1 and TRBJ2-7; 11 bases are a match to TRBD1. The CDR3 contains 15 residues. Germline V gene sequence: CDR1 SGHRS, CDR2 YFSETQ. J lost 4 bases, V lost 2 bases, and 5 bases had no gene match. CDR3 coding DNA: TGCGCCAGCAGCTTCTCCGGGACAGGGGGATACGAGCAGTACTTC. The encoded protein is CASSFSGTGGYEQYF.

J is TRBJ2-3 and V is TRBV3-1 (or the pseudogene TRBV3-2); no firm D call. From germline, CDR1 is LGHDT and CDR2 YNNKEL (reference sequence). The CDR3 has 13 amino acids. Trimming pared 4 bases from V and 6 bases from J, leaving 11 bases between. CDR3 region: CASSRVNPDTQYF. As DNA, the CDR3 is TGTGCCAGCAGCCGGGTAAACCCGGATACGCAGTATTTT.

V is TRBV27 and J is TRBJ1-2; a weak D match, TRBD1 (6 bases). The CDR3 has 13 amino acids. Trimming removed 5 bases from V and 5 bases from J, with 12 bases in between. Germline V gives CDR1 MNHEY, CDR2 SMNVEV (reference sequence). The CDR3: CASSPRGVYGYTF. The CDR3 DNA sequence: TGTGCCAGCAGTCCCAGGGGAGTTTATGGCTACACCTTC.

The chain has TRBV28 and TRBJ2-7; 11 nucleotides agree with TRBD1. Germline V gene lookup returns CDR1 MDHEN and CDR2 SYDVKM. V shed 5 bases, J shed 5 bases, and the junction held 8 bases outside the gene matches. This CDR3 is 15 amino acids long. The CDR3 bases are TGTGCCAGCAGTGTCGCCGGGACAGGGGGAAACGAGCAGTACTTC. This encodes CASSVAGTGGNEQYF.

V and J are TRBV5-8 and TRBJ2-2; possibly TRBD1 for D (5 bases). CDR3 length: 17 residues. From germline, CDR1 is SGHTS and CDR2 YDEGEE. Between the trimmed V and J ends, which lost 5 bases and 5 bases, there was a span of 22 bases. CDR3 in DNA: TGTGCCAGCAGTTGGGGTTTAGACAGAATGAGAACCGGGGAGCTGTTTTTT. Protein sequence: CASSWGLDRMRTGELFF.

This chain links TRBV6-5 with TRBJ1-6; 7 bases match TRBD1. Germline assignment: CDR1 MNHEY and CDR2 SVGAGI. Germline trimming cut 2 bases from V and 7 bases from J; bases unmatched to any gene: 8. There are 16 residues in the CDR3. The CDR3 bases are TGTGCCAGCAGTTACCGCTTAAGGGACAGAAATTCACCCCTCCACTTT. As protein: CASSYRLRDRNSPLHF.

As DNA, the CDR3 is TGTGCCATTCAACCGGGGACAGGGGGCAATCAGCCCCAGCATTTT. This translates into CAIQPGTGGNQPQHF. The chain employs TRBV10-3 and TRBJ1-5, with 10 bases identical to TRBD1. CDR1 ENHRY and CDR2 SYGVKD come from the germline V gene. This CDR3 contains 15 residues. V trimming: 9 bases; J trimming: 2 bases; junction bases outside the gene matches: 7.

The chain carries TRBV12-3 or TRBV12-4 and TRBJ1-2, with D hard to call. Deletions cut 2 bases from V and 6 bases from J, with 10 bases between. The CDR3 is made up of 13 amino acids. The CDR3 DNA sequence: TGTGCCAGCAGTTTAAGGCCCGTCCATGGCTACACCTTC. Its translation is CASSLRPVHGYTF.

Here the CDR3 DNA reads TGTGCCAGCAGCCCATTTAGGGGCACTGAAGCTTTCTTT. It yields the protein CASSPFRGTEAFF. The V and J genes are TRBV21-1 and TRBJ1-1; the table names TRBD1, a call not compared with the DNA. TRBV21-1 is a pseudogene locus. The CDR3 is 13 amino acids.

The chain has TRBV30 and TRBJ1-5; TRBD1 is a possible D gene (6 bases). Trimming left V 3 bases short and J 4 bases short, with 13 bases between. CDR1 GTSNPN and CDR2 SVGIG come from the germline V gene (reference sequence). The CDR3 is made up of 14 amino acids. The CDR3 nucleotides are TGTGCCTGGAGCAGGGGTAGTTCGAATCAGCCCCAGCATTTT. This encodes CAWSRGSSNQPQHF. The full variable domain, its missing parts supplied by reference TRBV30 and TRBJ1-5, is SQTIHQWPATLVQPVGSPLSLECTVEGTSNPNLYWYRQAAGRGLQLLFYSVGIGQISSEVPQNLSASRPQDRQFILSSKKLLLSDSGFYLCAWSRGSSNQPQHFGDGTRLSIL.

V usage is TRBV11-2 and J usage is TRBJ1-4, with 7 positions matching TRBD1. The CDR3 runs 13 residues. Per germline, CDR1 SGHAT and CDR2 FQNNGV. Trimming cost V 4 bases and J 8 bases; bases outside gene matches: 4. DNA of the CDR3: TGTGCCAGCAGCTGGGCGACAGGGGAAAAACTGTTTTTT. Translation: CASSWATGEKLFF.

The chain is built from TRBV27 and TRBJ1-5; D ambiguous. Trimming took off 1 base at V and 6 bases at J, with 7 bases between the two ends. From germline, CDR1 is MNHEY and CDR2 SMNVEV (reference sequence). The CDR3 has 13 amino acids. Here the CDR3 DNA reads TGTGCCAGCAGTTTATATTGGGGTCAGCCCCAGCATTTT. The encoded protein is CASSLYWGQPQHF.

This sequence joins TRBV6-5 and TRBJ1-5, with D possibly being TRBD1 (5 bases). Trimming took 6 bases from V and 3 from J, leaving 12 bases between them. This CDR3 region has 14 residues. CDR1 and CDR2 from the germline V gene are MNHEY and SVGAGI. The CDR3, as DNA: TGTGCCAGCAGCCCCGGGGCACCCAATCAGCCCCAGCATTTT. Its protein is CASSPGAPNQPQHF.

V usage is TRBV2 and J usage is TRBJ2-1, with TRBD1 matching over 9 bases. Per germline, CDR1 SNHLY and CDR2 FYNNEI. The CDR3 sequence is 13 residues long. The junction had 5 bases not matched to a gene; V was cut back by 8 bases and J by 6 bases. Here the CDR3 DNA reads TGTGCCAGCCTGCGGGACAGGGCCAATGAGCAGTTCTTC. It specifies CASLRDRANEQFF.

This clone was seen more than once but under ten times. The rearrangement uses TRBV5-1 and TRBJ2-3; D may match TRBD1 or TRBD2 (5 bases each). Germline V CDR1 and CDR2: SGHRS, YFSETQ. V lost 4 bases to trimming and J lost 6 bases, with 15 bases between them. This CDR3 contains 14 residues. The CDR3 protein is CASSPGALEDTQYF. The CDR3 coding sequence is TGCGCCAGCAGCCCCGGGGCCCTCGAGGATACGCAGTATTTT.

V usage is TRBV10-3 and J usage is TRBJ1-1; D gene uncertain. CDR3 length: 15 amino acids. CDR1 and CDR2 (germline): ENHRY, SYGVKD. Trimming took off 0 bases at V and 1 base at J, with 9 bases between the two ends. CDR3 sequence reads: CAISESTQKNTEAFF. The CDR3 DNA is TGTGCCATCAGTGAGTCGACACAGAAGAACACTGAAGCTTTCTTT.

The chain has TRBV3-1 (or the pseudogene TRBV3-2) and TRBJ1-1; D not resolved. The CDR3 extends over 12 amino acids. Germline CDR1 and CDR2: LGHDT and YNNKEL (reference sequence). The germline V and J ends were trimmed by 0 bases and 10 bases, with 9 bases remaining between them. The CDR3, as DNA: TGTGCCAGCAGCCAAGATCAGAGGAGAGCTTTCTTT. It encodes CASSQDQRRAFF.

This rearrangement joins TRBV12-3 or TRBV12-4 to TRBJ2-3; no firm D call. The CDR3 is 13 amino acids. V dropped 6 bases and J dropped 2 bases, with 9 bases sitting between them. As DNA, the CDR3 is TGTGCCAGCAGGGCATTTACCACAGATACGCAGTATTTT. Protein: CASRAFTTDTQYF.

This clone showed up just once. The chain employs TRBV5-1 and TRBJ1-2; possibly TRBD1 for D (5 bases). The CDR3 length is 12 residues. With 3 bases removed from V and 4 bases from J, the gap between germline ends came to 7 bases. CDR1 is SGHRS, CDR2 YFSETQ, per germline. Written as DNA, the CDR3 is TGCGCCAGCAGCTCGGACATCTATGGCTACACCTTC. It translates to CASSSDIYGYTF. The full variable domain, completed using reference TRBV5-1 and TRBJ1-2, is KAGVTQTPRYLIKTRGQQVTLSCSPISGHRSVSWYQQTPGQGLQFLFEYFSETQRNKGNFPGRFSGRQFSNSRSEMNVSTLELGDSALYLCASSSDIYGYTFGSGTRLTVV.

With respect to this clone: Other DNA sequences of this sample code for an identical CDR3. The V call is TRBV28, the J call TRBJ1-5; 8 bases are a match to TRBD1. The trim removed 3 bases at V and 4 bases at J, leaving 2 bases unmatched. Germline CDR1 MDHEN, CDR2 SYDVKM. The CDR3 spans 14 residues. CDR3 sequence: CASSFRQGNQPQHF. The CDR3 nucleotides are TGTGCCAGCAGTTTCCGACAGGGGAATCAGCCCCAGCATTTT.

The chain links TRBV24-1 to TRBJ1-1, with 7 bases fitting TRBD1. Germline-derived CDR1 and CDR2 are KGHDR and SFDVKD. The CDR3 runs to 13 residues. J was trimmed by 10 bases and V by 3 bases; bases with no gene match: 7. CDR3 in amino acids: CATSDTGADRAFF. The CDR3 bases are TGTGCCACCAGTGATACAGGGGCCGATAGAGCTTTCTTT.

The genes are TRBV19 and TRBJ2-7; 7 positions agree with TRBD1. The CDR3 length is 12 residues. The ends lost 3 bases at V and 5 bases at J; junction bases unmatched: 1. Germline values: CDR1 LNHDA, CDR2 SQIVND (reference sequence). CDR3 amino acids: CASSMGQNEQYF. Here the CDR3 DNA reads TGTGCCAGTAGTATGGGACAGAACGAGCAGTACTTC.

This clone was detected only once. This rearrangement joins TRBV6-5 to TRBJ1-5; D not certain. Trimming removed 5 bases at V and 2 bases at J, with 13 bases between. The CDR3 contains 15 residues. Germline loops: CDR1 MNHEY, CDR2 SVGAGI. CDR3 sequence reads: CASSREWDGNQPQHF. CDR3 coding DNA: TGTGCCAGCAGTCGTGAGTGGGATGGCAATCAGCCCCAGCATTTT.

A remark on this clone: At one boundary the junction diverges from the germline segment, which might be a read error. This CDR3 is CASSVDRSNQPQHF. In DNA form, the CDR3 reads TGTGCCAGTAGTGTAGACAGGAGTAATCAGCCCCAGCATTTT. The rearrangement joins TRBV19 to TRBJ1-5; D is possibly TRBD1 (6 bases). Per the germline V gene, CDR1 is LNHDA and CDR2 is SQIVND (reference sequence). The CDR3 is made up of 14 amino acids.

The chain couples TRBV5-5 to TRBJ1-1; D ambiguous. This CDR3 contains 15 residues. V shed 0 bases and J shed 4 bases, with 13 bases lying between them. Germline V gene data show CDR1 as SGHKS and CDR2 as YYEKEE (reference sequence). Written as DNA, the CDR3 is TGTGCCAGCAGCTTGGCTGGTAAGGTCGTCACTGAAGCTTTCTTT. Its protein is CASSLAGKVVTEAFF.